A single T cell receptor (beta chain) is shown here with its context. No cognate antigen has been identified for it. Per-base quality was not reported, and no clone a single base away is much larger than it. Systemically healthy Caucasian individuals from Russia, 35 to 50 in total and aged about 6 to 95 years, were included as donors. Ten milliliters of peripheral blood were drawn from each donor into EDTA-treated Vacutainer tubes. Ficoll-Paque density-gradient centrifugation was used to isolate PBMCs, with at least 6 million obtained per sample. Trizol reagent was used to extract total RNA from PBMCs, with at least 5 micrograms per sample. The percentages of naive CD45RAhigh/CD27high T cells were determined by flow cytometry on a PBMC aliquot from every donor. This entry is derived from a study of blood T cells in healthy people across ages (dated by TCRdb to about 2015). About the study as a whole: In model experiments, roughly one uniquely barcoded TCR beta cDNA molecule per two T cells was captured by template switching. The study measured age-related changes in TCR beta repertoire diversity using deep sequencing normalized with unique cDNA molecular identifiers. Donors were grouped into four age groups: young (average roughly 17 years), middle-aged (roughly 38), aged (62) and long-lived (approximately 82). Two additional independent replicas of 1 million unique cDNA reads from the same blood draw were analyzed for two donors (one aged 18 to 30 and one aged 80 or older).

The paper as a whole reports these results and caveats: There was a strong correlation between observed TCR beta diversity and the percentage of naive T cells measured by flow cytometry. As age increased, observed TCR beta diversity per million T cells dropped in a roughly linear way, and a significant reduction was already evident by age 40. Compared with the aged group, more naive CD4+ T cells, fewer expanded clones and increased TCR diversity were shown by the long-lived group, suggesting age selection. Estimates of total diversity based on one million sequenced T cells were regarded as lower bounds and as underestimates. Because the CMV infection status of the donors was unknown, age-related changes in expanded clonotypes may potentially have been confounded. Since profiling was done on bulk unsorted PBMCs, naive and antigen-experienced compartments could not be conclusively compared.

Receptor amplification or capture employed 5' RACE. Sequencing instrument: Illumina HiSeq 2500. A second PCR of roughly 7 to 11 cycles was performed with a sample-barcoded 5' primer and a J-beta primer mix. A template-switch 5' adaptor carrying 12 random nucleotides introduced a unique molecular identifier onto each TCR beta cDNA molecule. At least 2.5 million CDR3-containing paired-end reads were obtained from each sample. All of the RNA was converted into first-strand cDNA using the Mint cDNA synthesis kit, with a TRBC-specific oligonucleotide serving as the primer. Following uracil-DNA glycosylase treatment, all cDNA underwent a first 18-cycle PCR with the universal primers M1SS and BC2_uni_R. As for how the authors treated the data: For normalization, 1 million high-quality reads, each with a distinct molecular identifier, were randomly selected from each sample. Reads sharing molecular identifiers were discarded rather than binned into consensus sequences. MiTCR, run with a Q25 quality threshold and the strictest error-elimination algorithm, handled CDR3 identification, clonotype clustering and error correction. A nonparametric unseen species model with Euler transformation was used to estimate lower-bound total TCR beta diversity. TCRdb itself trimmed the public reads at Q25 with fastp, ran MiXCR and retained productive beta chains. Records with the same CDR3 protein are collapsed into one entry carrying the most frequent genes and DNA. It is TCRdb's table, rather than the study itself, that gives the V and J calls and clone size. The table for this sample lists 750,000 to 950,000 distinct CDR3 sequences; 25% to 35% of them were counted only once. The ten largest clones add up to 10% of the sample.

From the cysteine up to the phenylalanine, the CDR3 has a length of 15 residues. The sequence is cut down to CDR3 DNA, 45 bases in frame from base 1. CDR1 and CDR2 are read off the germline V gene as ENHRY and SYGVKD. Here V drops 6 bases and J drops 7 bases, and the junction holds 9 bases not matched to any gene. The sample was also reused in another study, on T cells of mothers and their children. The second investigation adds: The donors were nine systemically healthy Caucasian individuals, made up of three mothers and their six children. cDNA synthesis used all of the extracted RNA, with 1.5 ug of RNA in each 15 ul reaction. In the second PCR, sample barcodes and 2-4 random nucleotides were introduced via the M1S primer. Over 8 million TCR beta CDR3 reads came from each mother, compared with approximately 3.1 million reads from each child. In both related and unrelated pairs, thymic selection shapes the output of TCR recombination in a similar way, with inherited differences having only a minor effect. Normalized repertoire overlap was always slightly but never significantly higher in related than unrelated mother-child pairs. Persistent microchimeric T cell clones were not detected, at a sensitivity of about 99 clones per million clonotypes. In the study, deep NGS was used to compare the TCR beta repertoires of mothers and children, and features distinguishing related mother-child pairs from unrelated individuals were sought. On average, the children were around 11 +/- 4 years old, while the mothers were approximately 40 +/- 4 years old. After adapter ligation with NEBNext reagents, the libraries were sequenced on Illumina HiSeq 2000 with 100+100 nt paired-end reads. To prevent cross-contamination, the mother and child libraries were prepared a month apart and were sequenced in separate runs. For each donor, somewhere between roughly 500,000 and 2,100,000 distinct TCR beta clonotypes were identified. Naive TCR beta clonotypes were estimated from low-frequency clonotypes matched to each donor's FACS-determined naive share, without sorting.

Sequenced material: blood. The chain joins TRBV10-3 to TRBJ1-4, with 9 middle bases fitting TRBD1. The TCR was taken from a woman aged 40-49 years in good health. The nucleotide sequence reads as follows: TGTGCCATCAGCGACGACGGGACAGGGAGTGAAAAACTGTTTTTT. This encodes CAISDDGTGSEKLFF.